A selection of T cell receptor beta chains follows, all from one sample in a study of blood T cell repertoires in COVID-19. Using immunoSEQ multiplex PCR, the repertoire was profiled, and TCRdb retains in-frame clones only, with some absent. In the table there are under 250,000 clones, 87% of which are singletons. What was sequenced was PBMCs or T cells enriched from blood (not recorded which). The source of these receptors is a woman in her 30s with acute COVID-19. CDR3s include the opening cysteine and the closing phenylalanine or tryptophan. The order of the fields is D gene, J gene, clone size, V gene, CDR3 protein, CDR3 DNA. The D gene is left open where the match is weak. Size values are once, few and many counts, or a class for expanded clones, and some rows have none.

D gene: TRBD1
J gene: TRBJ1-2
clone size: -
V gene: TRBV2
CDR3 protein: CASNRDRENYGYTF
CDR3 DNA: TGTGCCAGCAACCGGGACAGGGAAAACTATGGCTACACCTTC

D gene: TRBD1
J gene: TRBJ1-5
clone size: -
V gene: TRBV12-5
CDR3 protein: CASGLALGQGPLPQHF
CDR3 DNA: TGTGCTAGTGGTTTGGCTCTCGGACAGGGCCCACTTCCCCAGCATTTT

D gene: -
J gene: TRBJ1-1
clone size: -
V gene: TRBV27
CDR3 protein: CASSSHTQGNTEAFF
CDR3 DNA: TGTGCCAGCAGTTCCCACACTCAGGGGAACACTGAAGCTTTCTTT

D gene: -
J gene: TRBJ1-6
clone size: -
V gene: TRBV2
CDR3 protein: CASSGGERYNSPLHF
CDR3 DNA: TGTGCCAGCAGTGGCGGGGAACGCTATAATTCACCCCTCCACTTT

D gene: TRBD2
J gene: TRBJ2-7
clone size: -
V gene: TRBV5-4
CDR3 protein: CASSLPSGGTGEQYF
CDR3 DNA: TGTGCCAGCAGCTTGCCTAGCGGGGGGACCGGGGAGCAGTACTTC

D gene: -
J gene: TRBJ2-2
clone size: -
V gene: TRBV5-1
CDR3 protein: CASSLRGTFAGELFF
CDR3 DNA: TGCGCCAGCAGCTTGCGGGGGACGTTTGCCGGGGAGCTGTTTTTT

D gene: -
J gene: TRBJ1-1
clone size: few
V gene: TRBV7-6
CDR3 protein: CASSLVGRMNTEAFF
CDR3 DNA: TGTGCCAGCAGCTTAGTCGGCAGGATGAACACTGAAGCTTTCTTT

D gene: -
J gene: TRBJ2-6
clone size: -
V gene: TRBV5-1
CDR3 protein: CASSLESDYSGANVLTF
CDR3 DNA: TGCGCCAGCAGCTTGGAATCAGACTACTCTGGGGCCAACGTCCTGACTTTC

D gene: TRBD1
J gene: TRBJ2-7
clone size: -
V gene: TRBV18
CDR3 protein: CASSPDRGTYEQYF
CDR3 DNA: TGTGCCAGCTCACCGGACAGGGGAACCTACGAGCAGTACTTC

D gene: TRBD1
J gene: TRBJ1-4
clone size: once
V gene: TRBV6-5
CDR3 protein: CASRTPGGWKLFF
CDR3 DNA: TGTGCCAGCAGAACTCCAGGGGGCTGGAAACTGTTTTTT

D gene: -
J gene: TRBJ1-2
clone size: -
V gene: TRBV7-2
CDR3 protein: CASSLGTSDGYTF
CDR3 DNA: TGTGCCAGCAGCTTAGGGACTTCTGATGGCTACACCTTC

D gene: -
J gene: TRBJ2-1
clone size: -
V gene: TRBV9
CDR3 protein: CASSPKGGGGPKFF
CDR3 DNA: TGTGCCAGCAGCCCCAAGGGGGGAGGGGGGCCGAAGTTCTTC

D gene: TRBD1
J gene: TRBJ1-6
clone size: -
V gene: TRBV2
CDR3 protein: CASSGTGTGNSPLHF
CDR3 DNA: TGTGCCAGCAGCGGTACCGGGACAGGGAATTCACCCCTCCACTTT

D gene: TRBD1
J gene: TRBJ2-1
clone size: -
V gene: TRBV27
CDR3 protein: CASSSFPDRVEQFF
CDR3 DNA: TGTGCCAGCAGTTCATTCCCGGACAGGGTTGAGCAGTTCTTC

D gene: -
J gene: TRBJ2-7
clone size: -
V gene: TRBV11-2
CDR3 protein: CASSVDRTYEQYF
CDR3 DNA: TGTGCCAGCAGCGTAGACAGGACCTACGAGCAGTACTTC

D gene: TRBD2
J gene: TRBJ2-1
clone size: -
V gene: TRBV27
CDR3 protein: CASSFSGGDNEQFF
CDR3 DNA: TGTGCCAGCAGTTTTAGCGGGGGGGACAATGAGCAGTTCTTC

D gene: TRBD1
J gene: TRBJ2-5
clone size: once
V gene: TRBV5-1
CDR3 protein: CASQGAHQETQYF
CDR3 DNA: TGCGCCAGTCAGGGGGCCCACCAAGAGACCCAGTACTTC

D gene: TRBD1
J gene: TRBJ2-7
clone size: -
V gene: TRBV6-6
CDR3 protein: CASSPRTGGTGEQYF
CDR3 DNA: TGTGCCAGCAGCCCCCGGACAGGGGGCACGGGAGAGCAGTACTTC

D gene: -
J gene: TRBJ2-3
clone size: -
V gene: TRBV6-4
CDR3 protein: CASSDSPMRGSTDTQYF
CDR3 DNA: TGTGCCAGCAGTGACTCCCCTATGAGGGGGAGCACAGATACGCAGTATTTT

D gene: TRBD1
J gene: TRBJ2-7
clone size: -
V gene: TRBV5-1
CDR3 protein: CASSLGDRDYEQYF
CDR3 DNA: TGCGCCAGCAGCTTGGGTGACAGGGACTACGAGCAGTACTTC

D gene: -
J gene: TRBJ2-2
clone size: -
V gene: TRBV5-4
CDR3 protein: CASSRASNRNTGELFF
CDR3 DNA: TGTGCCAGCAGCCGAGCCTCCAACAGGAACACCGGGGAGCTGTTTTTT

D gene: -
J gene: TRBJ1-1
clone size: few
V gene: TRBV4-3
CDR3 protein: CASSLKGWAEAFF
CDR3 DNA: TGCGCCAGCAGCCTCAAGGGGTGGGCTGAAGCTTTCTTT

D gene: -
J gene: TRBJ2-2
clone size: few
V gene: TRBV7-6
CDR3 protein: CASSPAGGELFF
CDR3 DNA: TGTGCCAGCAGCCCGGCGGGCGGGGAGCTGTTTTTT

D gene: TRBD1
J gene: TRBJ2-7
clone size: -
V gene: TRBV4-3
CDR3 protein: CASSQEGQGVYEQYF
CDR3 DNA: TGCGCCAGCAGCCAGGAAGGACAGGGAGTTTACGAGCAGTACTTC

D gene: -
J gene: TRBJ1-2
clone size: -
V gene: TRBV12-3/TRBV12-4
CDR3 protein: CASSFRTEGGYTF
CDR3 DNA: TGTGCCAGCAGTTTTAGGACAGAGGGAGGCTACACCTTC

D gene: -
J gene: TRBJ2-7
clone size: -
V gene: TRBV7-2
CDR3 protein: CASSLAGGEQYF
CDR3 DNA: TGTGCCAGCAGCTTAGCGGGGGGAGAGCAGTACTTC

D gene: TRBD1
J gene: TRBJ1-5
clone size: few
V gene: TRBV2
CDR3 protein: CASSGQGVMQPQHF
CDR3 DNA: TGTGCCAGCAGTGGACAGGGAGTGATGCAGCCCCAGCATTTT

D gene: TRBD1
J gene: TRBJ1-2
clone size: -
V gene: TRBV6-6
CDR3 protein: CASSTGQGARGYTF
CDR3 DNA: TGTGCCAGCAGTACCGGACAGGGGGCGCGTGGCTACACCTTC

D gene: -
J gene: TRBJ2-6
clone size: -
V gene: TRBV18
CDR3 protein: CASSPRRNFSGANVLTF
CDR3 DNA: TGTGCCAGCTCACCACGGCGGAACTTCTCTGGGGCCAACGTCCTGACTTTC

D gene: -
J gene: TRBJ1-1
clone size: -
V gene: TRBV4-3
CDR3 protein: CASSQDSVNTEAFF
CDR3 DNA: TGCGCCAGCAGCCAAGATTCTGTGAACACTGAAGCTTTCTTT

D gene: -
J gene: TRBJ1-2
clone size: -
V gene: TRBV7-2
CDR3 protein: CASSLGQVEWEGYTF
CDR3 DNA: TGTGCCAGCAGCTTAGGACAGGTTGAGTGGGAAGGCTACACCTTC